Sequencing of this T cell receptor beta chain was carried out in a study of blood T cell repertoires in COVID-19. The V end was cut by 5 bases, the J end by 2 bases, with 8 bases between. CDR1 is SGHKS, CDR2 YYEKEE, per germline (reference sequence). The CDR3 covers 13 residues. Study members were between about 18 and 100 years old and lived in 24 US regions. Sequenced by immunoSEQ multiplex PCR; TCRdb stores in-frame clones only, minus some. The repertoire holds 250,000 or so clones, with around 90% as singletons. Material for sequencing was PBMCs or T cells enriched from blood (not recorded which). This TCR was recovered from a man in his forties or fifties who had been exposed to COVID-19. The chain joins TRBV5-5 to TRBJ1-5, with D uncertain. CDR3 nucleotides: TGTGCCAGCAGTGACATGGGCAATCAGCCCCAGCATTTT. Translated, it gives CASSDMGNQPQHF.